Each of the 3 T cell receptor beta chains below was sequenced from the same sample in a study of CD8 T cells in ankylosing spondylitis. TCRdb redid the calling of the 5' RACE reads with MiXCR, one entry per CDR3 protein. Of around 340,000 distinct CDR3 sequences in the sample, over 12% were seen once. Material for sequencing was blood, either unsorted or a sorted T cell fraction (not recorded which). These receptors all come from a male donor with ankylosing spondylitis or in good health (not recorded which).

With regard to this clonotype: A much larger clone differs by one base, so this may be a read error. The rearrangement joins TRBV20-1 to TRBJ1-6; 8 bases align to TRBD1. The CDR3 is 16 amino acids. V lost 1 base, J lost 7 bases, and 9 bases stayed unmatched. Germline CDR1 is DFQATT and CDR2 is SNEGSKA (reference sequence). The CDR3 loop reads CSARVGSGQENSPLHF. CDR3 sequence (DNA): TGCAGTGCTAGAGTCGGCTCGGGACAGGAAAATTCACCCCTCCACTTT.

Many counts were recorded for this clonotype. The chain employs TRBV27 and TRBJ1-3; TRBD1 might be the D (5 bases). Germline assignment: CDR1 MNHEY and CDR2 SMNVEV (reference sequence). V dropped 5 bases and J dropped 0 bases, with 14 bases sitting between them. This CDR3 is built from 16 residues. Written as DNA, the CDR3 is TGTGCCAGCAGTAAGATTGGGACGTTCTCTGGAAACACCATATATTTT. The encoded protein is CASSKIGTFSGNTIYF.

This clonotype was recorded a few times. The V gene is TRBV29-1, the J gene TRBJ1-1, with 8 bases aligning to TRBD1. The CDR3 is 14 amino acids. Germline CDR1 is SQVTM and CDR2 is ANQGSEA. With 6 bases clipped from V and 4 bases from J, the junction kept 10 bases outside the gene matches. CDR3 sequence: CSVQPDRAGTEAFF. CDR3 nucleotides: TGCAGCGTCCAACCGGACAGGGCGGGCACTGAAGCTTTCTTT.